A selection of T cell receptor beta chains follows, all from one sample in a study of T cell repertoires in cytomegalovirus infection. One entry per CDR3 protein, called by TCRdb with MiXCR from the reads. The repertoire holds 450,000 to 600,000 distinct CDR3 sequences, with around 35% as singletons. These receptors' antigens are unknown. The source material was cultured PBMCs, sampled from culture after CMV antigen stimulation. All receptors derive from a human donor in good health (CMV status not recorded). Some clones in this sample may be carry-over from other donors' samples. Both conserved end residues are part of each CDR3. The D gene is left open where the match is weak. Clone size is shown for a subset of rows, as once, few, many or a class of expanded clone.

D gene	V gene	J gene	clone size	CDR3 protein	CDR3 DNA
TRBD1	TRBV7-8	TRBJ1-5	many	CASSLVGTGAAVGNQPQHF	TGTGCCAGCAGCTTAGTTGGGACAGGGGCGGCGGTGGGCAATCAGCCCCAGCATTTT
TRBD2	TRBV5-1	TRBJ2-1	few	CASSVTGTSYNEQFF	TGCGCCAGCAGCGTCACCGGGACTAGCTACAATGAGCAGTTCTTC
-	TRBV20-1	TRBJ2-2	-	CSATTVTTGELFF	TGCAGTGCTACAACTGTGACCACCGGGGAGCTGTTTTTT
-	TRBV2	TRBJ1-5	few	CASSDRWAQHF	TGTGCCAGCAGCGACCGGTGGGCCCAGCATTTT
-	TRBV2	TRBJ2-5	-	CASSEVGRETQYF	TGTGCCAGCAGTGAAGTAGGGCGAGAGACCCAGTACTTC
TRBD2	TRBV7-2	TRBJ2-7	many	CASSLQTSGTNYEQYF	TGTGCCAGCAGCTTACAGACTAGCGGGACGAACTACGAGCAGTACTTC
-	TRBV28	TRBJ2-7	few	CASNGPALGIYEQYF	TGTGCCAGCAACGGGCCCGCACTAGGAATCTACGAGCAGTACTTC
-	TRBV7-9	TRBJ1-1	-	CASSFGGVATEAFF	TGTGCCAGCAGTTTTGGGGGCGTTGCCACTGAAGCTTTCTTT
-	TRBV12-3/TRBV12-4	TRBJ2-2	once	CASSLGVIGELFF	TGTGCCAGCAGTTTGGGGGTCATCGGGGAGCTGTTTTTT
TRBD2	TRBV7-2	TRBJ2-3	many	CASSSLAGERADTQYF	TGTGCCAGCAGTTCCCTAGCGGGAGAGCGAGCAGATACGCAGTATTTT
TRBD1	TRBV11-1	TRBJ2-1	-	CASSLDYRGDGEQFF	TGTGCCAGCAGCTTAGACTACAGGGGCGACGGTGAGCAGTTCTTC
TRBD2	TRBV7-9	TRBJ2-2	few	CASSQWGGLHTGELFF	TGTGCCAGCAGCCAATGGGGGGGTCTTCACACCGGGGAGCTGTTTTTT
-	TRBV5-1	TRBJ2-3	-	CASSLFDLADTQYF	TGCGCCAGCAGCTTGTTCGATCTCGCAGATACGCAGTATTTT
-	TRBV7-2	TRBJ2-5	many	CASSLTGYQETQYF	TGTGCCAGCAGCTTGACGGGGTACCAAGAGACCCAGTACTTC
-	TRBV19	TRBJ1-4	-	CASSIQGIGEKLFF	TGTGCCAGTAGTATTCAAGGGATCGGTGAAAAACTGTTTTTT
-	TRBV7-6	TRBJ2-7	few	CASSLVLRRLTYEQYF	TGTGCCAGCAGCTTAGTGCTGCGCAGGCTAACCTACGAGCAGTACTTC
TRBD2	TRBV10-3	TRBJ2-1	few	CAISESTSGSYNEQFF	TGTGCCATCAGTGAGTCGACTAGCGGGAGCTACAATGAGCAGTTCTTC
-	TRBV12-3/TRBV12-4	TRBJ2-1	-	CASSPRGTGPNEQFF	TGTGCCAGCAGCCCCCGGGGTACCGGGCCCAATGAGCAGTTCTTC
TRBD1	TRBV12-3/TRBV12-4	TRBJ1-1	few	CASSFSRGRSEAFF	TGTGCCAGCAGTTTTTCCAGGGGGCGGTCTGAAGCTTTCTTT
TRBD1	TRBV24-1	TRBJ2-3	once	CASEGGPSTDTQYF	TGTGCCTCCGAAGGGGGCCCCAGCACAGATACGCAGTATTTT
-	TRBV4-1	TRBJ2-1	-	CASSQDRGAPYNEQFF	TGCGCCAGCAGCCAAGACAGAGGTGCACCCTACAATGAGCAGTTCTTC
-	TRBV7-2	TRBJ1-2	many	CASSLEDTLGHGYTF	TGTGCCAGCAGCTTAGAGGACACCCTGGGCCATGGCTACACCTTC
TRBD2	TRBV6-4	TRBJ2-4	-	CASKLAGMAKNIQYF	TGTGCCAGCAAGCTAGCGGGAATGGCCAAAAACATTCAGTACTTC
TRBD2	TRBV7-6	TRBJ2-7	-	CASSNTSGKTYEQYF	TGTGCCAGCAGCAATACTAGCGGTAAGACGTACGAGCAGTACTTC
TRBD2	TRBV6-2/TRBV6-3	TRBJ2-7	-	CASSYLLAGLGYEQYF	TGTGCCAGCAGTTACCTCTTGGCGGGACTAGGTTACGAGCAGTACTTC
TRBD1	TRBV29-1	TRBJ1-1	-	CSVNRGTVAFF	TGCAGCGTGAACAGGGGGACTGTAGCTTTCTTT
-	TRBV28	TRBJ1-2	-	CASTVGSIGYTF	TGTGCCAGCACCGTAGGGTCCATAGGCTACACCTTC
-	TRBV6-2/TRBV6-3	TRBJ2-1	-	CASSSSTEQFF	TGTGCCAGCAGTTCTAGTACTGAGCAGTTCTTC
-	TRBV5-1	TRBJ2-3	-	CASSLPQGTDTQYF	TGCGCCAGCAGCTTACCACAGGGCACAGATACGCAGTATTTT
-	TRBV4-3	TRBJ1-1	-	CASSQEEDTEAFF	TGCGCCAGCAGCCAAGAAGAGGACACTGAAGCTTTCTTT
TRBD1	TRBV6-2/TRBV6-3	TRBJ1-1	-	CASNSGGQRRDTEAFF	TGTGCCAGCAATTCCGGGGGACAGAGGAGAGACACTGAAGCTTTCTTT
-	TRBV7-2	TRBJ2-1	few	CASSPSNSGEQFF	TGTGCCAGCAGCCCCTCCAACAGTGGGGAGCAGTTCTTC
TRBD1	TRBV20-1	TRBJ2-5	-	CSPHRPGQVQETQYF	TGCAGTCCACACCGACCTGGACAGGTTCAAGAGACCCAGTACTTC
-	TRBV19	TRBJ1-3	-	CASKFTESGNTIYF	TGTGCCAGTAAATTCACGGAATCTGGAAACACCATATATTTT
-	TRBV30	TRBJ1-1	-	CAWTSGETVNTEAFF	TGTGCCTGGACTTCTGGTGAGACAGTGAACACTGAAGCTTTCTTT
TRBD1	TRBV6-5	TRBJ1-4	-	CASSGTGGGEKLFF	TGTGCCAGCAGTGGTACAGGGGGTGGGGAAAAACTGTTTTTT
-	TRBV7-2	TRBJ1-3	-	CASSLVLESNTIYF	TGTGCCAGCAGCTTAGTTTTGGAATCCAACACCATATATTTT
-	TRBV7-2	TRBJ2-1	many	CASSLYGGHNEQFF	TGTGCCAGCAGCTTATATGGGGGACACAATGAGCAGTTCTTC
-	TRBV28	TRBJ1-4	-	CASSTGPRHFPEGEKLFF	TGTGCCAGCAGCACCGGGCCCCGCCACTTTCCGGAAGGCGAAAAACTGTTTTTT
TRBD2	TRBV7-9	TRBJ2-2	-	CASSLSAGLAITGELFF	TGTGCCAGCAGCTTATCGGCGGGACTAGCAATCACCGGGGAGCTGTTTTTT